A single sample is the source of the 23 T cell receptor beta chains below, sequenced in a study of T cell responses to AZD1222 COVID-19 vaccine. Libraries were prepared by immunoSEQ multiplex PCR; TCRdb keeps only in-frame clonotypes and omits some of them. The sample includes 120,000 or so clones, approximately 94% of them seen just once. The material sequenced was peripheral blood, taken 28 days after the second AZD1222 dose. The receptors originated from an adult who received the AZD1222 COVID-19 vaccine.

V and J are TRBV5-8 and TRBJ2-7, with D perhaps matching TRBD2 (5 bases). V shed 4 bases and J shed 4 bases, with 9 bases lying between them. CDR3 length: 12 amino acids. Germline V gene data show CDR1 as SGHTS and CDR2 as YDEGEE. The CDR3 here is CASSILEYEQYF. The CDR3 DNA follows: TGTGCCAGCAGCATACTAGAGTACGAGCAGTACTTC.

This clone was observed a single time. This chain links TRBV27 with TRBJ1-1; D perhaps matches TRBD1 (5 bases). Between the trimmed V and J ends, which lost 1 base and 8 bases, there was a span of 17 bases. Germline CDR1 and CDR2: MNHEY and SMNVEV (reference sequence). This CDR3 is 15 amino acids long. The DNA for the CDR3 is TGTGCCAGCAGTTTATATCCAGGGAGTCCCACGGAAGCTTTCTTT. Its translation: CASSLYPGSPTEAFF.

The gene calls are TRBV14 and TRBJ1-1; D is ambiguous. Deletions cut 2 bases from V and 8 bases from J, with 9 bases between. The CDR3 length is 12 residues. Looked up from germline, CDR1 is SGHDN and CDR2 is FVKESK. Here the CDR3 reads CASSQNRQEAFF. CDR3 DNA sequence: TGTGCCAGCAGCCAAAACCGTCAAGAAGCTTTCTTT.

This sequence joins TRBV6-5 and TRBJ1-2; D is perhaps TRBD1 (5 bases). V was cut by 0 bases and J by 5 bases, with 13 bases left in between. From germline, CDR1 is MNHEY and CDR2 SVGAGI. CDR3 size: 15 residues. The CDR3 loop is CASSYSTPGRYGYTF. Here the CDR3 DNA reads TGTGCCAGCAGTTACTCGACGCCAGGGAGGTATGGCTACACCTTC.

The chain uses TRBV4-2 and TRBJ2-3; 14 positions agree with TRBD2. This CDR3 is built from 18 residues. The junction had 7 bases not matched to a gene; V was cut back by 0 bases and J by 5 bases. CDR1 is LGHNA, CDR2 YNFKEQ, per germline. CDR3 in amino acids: CASSQDPRLAGGLDTQYF. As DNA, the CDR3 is TGTGCCAGCAGCCAAGATCCCCGACTAGCGGGGGGGCTAGATACGCAGTATTTT.

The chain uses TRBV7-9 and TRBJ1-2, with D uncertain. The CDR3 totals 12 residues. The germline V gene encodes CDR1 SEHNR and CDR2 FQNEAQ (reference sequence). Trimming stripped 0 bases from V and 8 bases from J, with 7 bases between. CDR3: CASSLALEGYTF. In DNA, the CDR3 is TGTGCCAGCAGCTTAGCCCTGGAGGGCTACACCTTC.

The CDR3: CASSTTRIQVGYGYTF. CDR3 in DNA: TGCGCCAGCAGTACGACCCGGATCCAAGTTGGCTATGGCTACACCTTC. V and J are TRBV10-2 and TRBJ1-2; D not certain. This CDR3 is 16 amino acids long. Germline V gives CDR1 WSHSY, CDR2 SAAADI. Trimming took off 5 bases at V and 4 bases at J, with 20 bases between the two ends.

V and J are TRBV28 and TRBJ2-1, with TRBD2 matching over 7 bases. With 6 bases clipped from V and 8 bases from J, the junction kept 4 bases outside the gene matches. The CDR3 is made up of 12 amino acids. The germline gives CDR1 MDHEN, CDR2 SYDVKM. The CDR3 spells CASSSGGDEQFF. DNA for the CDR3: TGTGCCAGCAGCTCTGGGGGGGATGAGCAGTTCTTC. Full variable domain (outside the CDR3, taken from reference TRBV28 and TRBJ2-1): DVKVTQSSRYLVKRTGEKVFLECVQDMDHENMFWYRQDPGLGLRLIYFSYDVKMKEKGDIPEGYSVSREKKERFSLILESASTNQTSMYLCASSSGGDEQFFGPGTRLTVL.

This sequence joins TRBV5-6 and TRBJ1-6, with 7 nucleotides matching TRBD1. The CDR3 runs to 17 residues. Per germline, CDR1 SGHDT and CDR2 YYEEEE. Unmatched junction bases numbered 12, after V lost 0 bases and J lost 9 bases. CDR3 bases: TGTGCCAGCAGCTTGGCCGCAGGGGGTCGTGCTATTTCACCCCTCCACTTT. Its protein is CASSLAAGGRAISPLHF.

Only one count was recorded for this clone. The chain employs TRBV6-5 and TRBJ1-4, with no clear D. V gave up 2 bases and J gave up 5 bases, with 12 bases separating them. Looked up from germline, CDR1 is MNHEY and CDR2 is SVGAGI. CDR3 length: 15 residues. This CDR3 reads CASSYGSFGNEKLFF. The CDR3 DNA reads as TGTGCCAGCAGTTACGGATCCTTTGGGAATGAAAAACTGTTTTTT.

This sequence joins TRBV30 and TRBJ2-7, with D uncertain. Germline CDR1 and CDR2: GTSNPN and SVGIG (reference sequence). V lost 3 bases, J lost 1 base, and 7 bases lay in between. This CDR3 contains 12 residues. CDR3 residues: CAWSGPSYEQYF. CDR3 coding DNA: TGTGCCTGGAGCGGACCTTCCTACGAGCAGTACTTC.

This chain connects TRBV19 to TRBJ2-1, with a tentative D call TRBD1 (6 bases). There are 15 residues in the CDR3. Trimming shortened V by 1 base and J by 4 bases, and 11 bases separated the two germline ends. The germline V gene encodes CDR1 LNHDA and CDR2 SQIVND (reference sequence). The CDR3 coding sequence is TGTGCCAGTAGTATAGGGACAGCCCAATACAATGAGCAGTTCTTC. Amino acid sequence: CASSIGTAQYNEQFF.

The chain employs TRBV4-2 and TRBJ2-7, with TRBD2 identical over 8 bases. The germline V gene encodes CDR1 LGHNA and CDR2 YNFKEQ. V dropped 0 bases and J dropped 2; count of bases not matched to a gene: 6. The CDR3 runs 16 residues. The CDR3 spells CASSQESTSDPYEQYF. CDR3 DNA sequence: TGTGCCAGCAGCCAAGAGTCGACTAGCGACCCCTACGAGCAGTACTTC.

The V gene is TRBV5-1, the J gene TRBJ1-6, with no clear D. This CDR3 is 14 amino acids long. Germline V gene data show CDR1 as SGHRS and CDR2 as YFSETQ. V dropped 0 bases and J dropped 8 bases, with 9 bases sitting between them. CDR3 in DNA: TGCGCCAGCAGCTTGGCCGGCGGGTATTCACCCCTCCACTTT. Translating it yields CASSLAGGYSPLHF.

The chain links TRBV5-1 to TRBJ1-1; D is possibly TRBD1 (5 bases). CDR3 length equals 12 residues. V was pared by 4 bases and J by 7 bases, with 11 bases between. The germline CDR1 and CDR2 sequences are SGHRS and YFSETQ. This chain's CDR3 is CASSPRGFEAFF. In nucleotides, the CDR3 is TGCGCCAGCAGCCCAAGGGGTTTTGAAGCTTTCTTT.

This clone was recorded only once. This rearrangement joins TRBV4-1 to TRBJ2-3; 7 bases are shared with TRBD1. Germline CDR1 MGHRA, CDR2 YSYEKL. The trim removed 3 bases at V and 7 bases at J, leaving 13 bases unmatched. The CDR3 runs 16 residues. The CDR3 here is CASSQYTGVRRNTQYF. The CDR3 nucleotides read TGCGCCAGCAGCCAGTATACAGGGGTACGACGGAATACGCAGTATTTT.

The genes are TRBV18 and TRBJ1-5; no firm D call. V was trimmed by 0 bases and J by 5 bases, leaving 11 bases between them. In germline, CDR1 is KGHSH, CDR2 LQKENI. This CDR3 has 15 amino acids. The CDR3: CASSPPTRADQPQHF. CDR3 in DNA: TGTGCCAGCTCACCACCTACCCGGGCTGATCAGCCCCAGCATTTT.

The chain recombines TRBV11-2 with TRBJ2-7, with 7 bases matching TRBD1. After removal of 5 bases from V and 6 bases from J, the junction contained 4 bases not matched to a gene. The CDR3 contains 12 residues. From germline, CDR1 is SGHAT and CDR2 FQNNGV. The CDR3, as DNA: TGTGCCAGCAGCCCTGACAGGGCCGAGCAGTACTTC. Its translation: CASSPDRAEQYF.

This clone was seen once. The CDR3 DNA reads as TGTGCCAGCAGTGAACAGGGGGTAGGTTGGGATGGCTACACCTTC. The encoded protein is CASSEQGVGWDGYTF. The chain has TRBV6-1 and TRBJ1-2; TRBD1 matches 7 bases. The CDR3 sequence is 15 residues long. The germline V gene encodes CDR1 MNHNS and CDR2 SASEGT. The V segment lost 2 bases and the J segment 6 bases; nucleotides outside the gene matches: 9.

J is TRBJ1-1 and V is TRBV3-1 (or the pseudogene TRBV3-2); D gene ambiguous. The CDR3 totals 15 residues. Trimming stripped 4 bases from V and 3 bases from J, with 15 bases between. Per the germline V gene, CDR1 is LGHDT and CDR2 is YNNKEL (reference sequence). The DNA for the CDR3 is TGTGCCAGCAGCCCTGCCCCAATCCGGGACACTGAAGCTTTCTTT. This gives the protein CASSPAPIRDTEAFF.

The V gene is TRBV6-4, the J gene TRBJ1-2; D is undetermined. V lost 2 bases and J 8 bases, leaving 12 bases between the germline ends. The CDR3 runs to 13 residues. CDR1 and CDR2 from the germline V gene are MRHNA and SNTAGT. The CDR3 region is CASSDPGWGGYTF. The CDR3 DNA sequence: TGTGCCAGCAGTGACCCGGGGTGGGGAGGCTACACCTTC.

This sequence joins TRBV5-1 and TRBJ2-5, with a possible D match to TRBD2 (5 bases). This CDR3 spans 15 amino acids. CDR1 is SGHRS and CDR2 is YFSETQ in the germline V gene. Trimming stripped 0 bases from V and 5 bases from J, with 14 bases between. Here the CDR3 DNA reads TGCGCCAGCAGCTTGGACGGGGTTAGTGGGGAGACCCAGTACTTC. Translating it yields CASSLDGVSGETQYF.

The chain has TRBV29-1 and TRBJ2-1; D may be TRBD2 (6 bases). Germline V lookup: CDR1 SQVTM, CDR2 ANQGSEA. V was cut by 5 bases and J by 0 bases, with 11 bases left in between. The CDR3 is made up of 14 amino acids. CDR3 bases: TGCAGCGTTTACGGGAGCGGCTCCTACAATGAGCAGTTCTTC. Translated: CSVYGSGSYNEQFF.